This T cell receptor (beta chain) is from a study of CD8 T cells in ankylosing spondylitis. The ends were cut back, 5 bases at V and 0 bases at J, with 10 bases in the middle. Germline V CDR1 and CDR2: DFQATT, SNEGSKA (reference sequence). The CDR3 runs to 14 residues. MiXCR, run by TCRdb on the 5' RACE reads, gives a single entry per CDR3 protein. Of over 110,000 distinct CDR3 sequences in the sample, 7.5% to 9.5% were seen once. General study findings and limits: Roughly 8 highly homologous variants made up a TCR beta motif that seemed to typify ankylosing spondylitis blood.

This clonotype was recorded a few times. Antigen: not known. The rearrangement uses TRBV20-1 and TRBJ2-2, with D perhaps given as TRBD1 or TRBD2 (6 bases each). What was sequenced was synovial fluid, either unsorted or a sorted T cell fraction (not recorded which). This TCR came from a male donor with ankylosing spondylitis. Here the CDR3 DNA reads TGCAGTGCTCCCGGGGGCGCGAACACCGGGGAGCTGTTTTTT. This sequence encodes CSAPGGANTGELFF.